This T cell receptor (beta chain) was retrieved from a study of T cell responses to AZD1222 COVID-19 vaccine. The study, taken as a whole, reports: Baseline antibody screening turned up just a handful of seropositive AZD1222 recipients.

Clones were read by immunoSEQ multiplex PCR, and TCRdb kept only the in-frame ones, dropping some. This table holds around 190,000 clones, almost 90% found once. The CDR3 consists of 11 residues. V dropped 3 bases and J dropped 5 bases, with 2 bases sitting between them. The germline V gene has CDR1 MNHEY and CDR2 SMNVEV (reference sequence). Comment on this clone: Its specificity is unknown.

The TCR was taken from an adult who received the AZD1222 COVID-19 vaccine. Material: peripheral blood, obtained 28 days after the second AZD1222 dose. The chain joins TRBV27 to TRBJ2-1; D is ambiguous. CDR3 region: CASSLDNEQFF. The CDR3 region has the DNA TGTGCCAGCAGTTTGGACAATGAGCAGTTCTTC.